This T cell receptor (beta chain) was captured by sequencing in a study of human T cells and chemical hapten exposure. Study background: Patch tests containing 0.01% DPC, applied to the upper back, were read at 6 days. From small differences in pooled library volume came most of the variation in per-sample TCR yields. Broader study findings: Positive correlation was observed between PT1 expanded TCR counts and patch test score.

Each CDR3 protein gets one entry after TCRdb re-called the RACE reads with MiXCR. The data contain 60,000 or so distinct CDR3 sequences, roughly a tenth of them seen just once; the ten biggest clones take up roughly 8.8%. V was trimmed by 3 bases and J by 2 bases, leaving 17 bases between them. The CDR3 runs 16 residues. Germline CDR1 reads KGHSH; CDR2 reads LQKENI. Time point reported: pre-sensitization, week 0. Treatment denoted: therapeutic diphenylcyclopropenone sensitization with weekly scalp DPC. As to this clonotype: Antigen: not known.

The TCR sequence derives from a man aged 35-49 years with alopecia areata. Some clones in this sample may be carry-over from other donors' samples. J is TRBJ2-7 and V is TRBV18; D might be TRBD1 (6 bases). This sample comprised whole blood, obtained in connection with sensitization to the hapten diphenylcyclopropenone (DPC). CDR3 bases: TGTGCCAGCTCACCCCGCAAGGAGACAGGCCCCTACGAGCAGTACTTC. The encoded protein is CASSPRKETGPYEQYF. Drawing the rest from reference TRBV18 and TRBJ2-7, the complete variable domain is NAGVMQNPRHLVRRRGQEARLRCSPMKGHSHVYWYRQLPEEGLKFMVYLQKENIIDESGMPKERFSAEFPKEGPSILRIQQVVRGDSAAYFCASSPRKETGPYEQYFGPGTRLTVT.